Below, one T cell receptor beta chain is given with its context. This entry is derived from a study of blood T cell repertoires in COVID-19. As for the study in general: The samples span acute and convalescent COVID-19 from the United States, Italy and Spain.

Original methodology: Estimates of nucleated cell counts were drawn from the amplification of reference gene primers. Profiled with immunoSEQ multiplex PCR; TCRdb holds only in-frame clones, not every one. That table furnishes V, J and clone size, whereas the DNA furnished D and trimming. The sample includes 90,000 or so clones, 70% to 90% of them seen just once. Germline V lookup: CDR1 MGHRA, CDR2 YSYEKL. V lost 0 bases, J lost 9 bases, and 9 bases lay in between. CDR3 size: 14 residues. This chain links TRBV4-1 with TRBJ1-6; tentatively, D is TRBD1 (5 bases). This clonotype originated in a woman in her fifties or sixties with COVID-19, enrolled during active disease. The material sequenced was peripheral blood. The CDR3 DNA sequence: TGCGCCAGCAGCCAAGAGGCCAGGGTTTCACCCCTCCACTTT. Its protein product is CASSQEARVSPLHF.